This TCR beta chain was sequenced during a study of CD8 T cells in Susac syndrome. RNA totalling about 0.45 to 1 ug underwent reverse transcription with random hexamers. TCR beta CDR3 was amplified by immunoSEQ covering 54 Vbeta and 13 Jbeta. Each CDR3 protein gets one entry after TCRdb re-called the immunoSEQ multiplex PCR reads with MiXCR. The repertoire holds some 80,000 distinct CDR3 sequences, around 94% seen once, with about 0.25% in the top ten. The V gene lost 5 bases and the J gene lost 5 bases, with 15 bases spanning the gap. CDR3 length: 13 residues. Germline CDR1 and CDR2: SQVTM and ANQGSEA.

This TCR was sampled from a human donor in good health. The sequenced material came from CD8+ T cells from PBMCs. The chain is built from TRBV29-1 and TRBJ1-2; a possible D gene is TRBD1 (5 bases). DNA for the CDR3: TGCAGCGTTTATGGGGCGACGAGATATGGCTACACCTTC. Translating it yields CSVYGATRYGYTF.